Listed below are T cell receptor beta chains from one sample, sequenced in a study of neurological immune-mediated disorders. TCRdb used MiXCR to reprocess the 5' RACE reads, holding one entry per CDR3 protein. The sample has about 79,000 distinct CDR3 sequences; around 14% are singletons. The specimen sequenced was PBMCs. Every receptor here comes from a woman aged 50 to 60 in good health. Both conserved end residues are part of each CDR3. Each record gives: CDR3 protein, V gene, J gene.

cdr3_aa: CASSQDTYSNQPQHF
v_call: TRBV3-1
j_call: TRBJ1-5

cdr3_aa: CASSPGPWGDQPQHF
v_call: TRBV12-3/TRBV12-4
j_call: TRBJ1-5

cdr3_aa: CTGGERETQYF
v_call: TRBV29-1
j_call: TRBJ2-5

cdr3_aa: CASSPRGNPYEQYF
v_call: TRBV5-1
j_call: TRBJ2-7

cdr3_aa: CSALDRGQPQHF
v_call: TRBV20-1
j_call: TRBJ1-5

cdr3_aa: CSEAGEGYEQYF
v_call: TRBV20-1
j_call: TRBJ2-7

cdr3_aa: CASSRAYRAPSYGYTF
v_call: TRBV3-1
j_call: TRBJ1-2

cdr3_aa: CASRNSGDGYTF
v_call: TRBV2
j_call: TRBJ1-2

cdr3_aa: CASSGQGGNQPQHF
v_call: TRBV3-1
j_call: TRBJ1-5

cdr3_aa: CASSSSRNTIYF
v_call: TRBV7-2
j_call: TRBJ1-3

cdr3_aa: CASSLEATNPYEQYF
v_call: TRBV7-2
j_call: TRBJ2-7

cdr3_aa: CASSFISSSATQYF
v_call: TRBV28
j_call: TRBJ2-3

cdr3_aa: CASIPSGGNTEAFF
v_call: TRBV28
j_call: TRBJ1-1

cdr3_aa: CSATGIGQGGPHSGANVLTF
v_call: TRBV20-1
j_call: TRBJ2-6

cdr3_aa: CSARDIGTRSYNEQFF
v_call: TRBV20-1
j_call: TRBJ2-1

cdr3_aa: CASSLIGGQRVTEAFF
v_call: TRBV28
j_call: TRBJ1-1

cdr3_aa: CSAMIPFTDTQYF
v_call: TRBV20-1
j_call: TRBJ2-3

cdr3_aa: CASRSLGAGWNIQYF
v_call: TRBV5-1
j_call: TRBJ2-4

cdr3_aa: CASSADSLEYEQYF
v_call: TRBV12-3/TRBV12-4
j_call: TRBJ2-7

cdr3_aa: CASSLGGLGYGYTF
v_call: TRBV5-1
j_call: TRBJ1-2

cdr3_aa: CASSLVGRMSTDTQYF
v_call: TRBV5-5
j_call: TRBJ2-3

cdr3_aa: CSAIAGLAGGRTDTQYF
v_call: TRBV20-1
j_call: TRBJ2-3

cdr3_aa: CASSQLAGREQFF
v_call: TRBV14
j_call: TRBJ2-1

cdr3_aa: CASSLGGTANEKLFF
v_call: TRBV5-1
j_call: TRBJ1-4

cdr3_aa: CASSHETESNQPQHF
v_call: TRBV5-1
j_call: TRBJ1-5

cdr3_aa: CASSFFGGLAGNKETQYF
v_call: TRBV5-1
j_call: TRBJ2-5

cdr3_aa: CAISEPQINTIYF
v_call: TRBV10-3
j_call: TRBJ1-3

cdr3_aa: CASSYPGTFEEQYF
v_call: TRBV6-6
j_call: TRBJ2-7

cdr3_aa: CASSSRGTPLNTIYF
v_call: TRBV11-2
j_call: TRBJ1-3

cdr3_aa: CASSLQGQANTEAFF
v_call: TRBV12-3/TRBV12-4
j_call: TRBJ1-1

cdr3_aa: CASSFGTYTGELFF
v_call: TRBV11-2
j_call: TRBJ2-2

cdr3_aa: CASSQEPGLYEQYF
v_call: TRBV3-1
j_call: TRBJ2-7

cdr3_aa: CASRFWGPSSGANVLTF
v_call: TRBV5-5
j_call: TRBJ2-6

cdr3_aa: CASARGYELYF
v_call: TRBV3-1
j_call: TRBJ2-7

cdr3_aa: CASQGTAKNGNEQFF
v_call: TRBV2
j_call: TRBJ2-1

cdr3_aa: CASSLLLSTDTQYF
v_call: TRBV7-9
j_call: TRBJ2-3

cdr3_aa: CSARDPLAGGETQYF
v_call: TRBV20-1
j_call: TRBJ2-5

cdr3_aa: CASSQGTGGYQPQHF
v_call: TRBV4-1
j_call: TRBJ1-5

cdr3_aa: CASSVTGGDRGNTIYF
v_call: TRBV7-8
j_call: TRBJ1-3

cdr3_aa: CATQRTSGGGEQFF
v_call: TRBV12-3/TRBV12-4
j_call: TRBJ2-1

cdr3_aa: CASSVGQGNYEQYF
v_call: TRBV9
j_call: TRBJ2-7

cdr3_aa: CSVARSGGTLATDTQYF
v_call: TRBV29-1
j_call: TRBJ2-3

cdr3_aa: CASSWDRGHNEKLFF
v_call: TRBV6-6
j_call: TRBJ1-4

cdr3_aa: CSARVGPNHPDRSSGNTIYF
v_call: TRBV20-1
j_call: TRBJ1-3

cdr3_aa: CASSSSGDQETQYF
v_call: TRBV5-1
j_call: TRBJ2-5

cdr3_aa: CASRSGETQYF
v_call: TRBV5-4
j_call: TRBJ2-5

cdr3_aa: CASSWGTFTDTQYF
v_call: TRBV5-1
j_call: TRBJ2-3

cdr3_aa: CSAVGTIYEQYF
v_call: TRBV20-1
j_call: TRBJ2-7

cdr3_aa: CSARGTPVSSYNSPLHF
v_call: TRBV20-1
j_call: TRBJ1-6

cdr3_aa: CSAREEDMVTHYF
v_call: TRBV20-1
j_call: TRBJ2-3

cdr3_aa: CSASDQAMGEGKGRETQYF
v_call: TRBV20-1
j_call: TRBJ2-5

cdr3_aa: CASSPTDSGANVLTF
v_call: TRBV5-1
j_call: TRBJ2-6